This T cell receptor (beta chain) stems from a study of cytomegalovirus exposure and HLA in healthy donors. The CDR3 is made up of 16 amino acids. Germline V gives CDR1 MGHRA, CDR2 YSYEKL. Trimming at V came to 1 base and at J to 4 bases, leaving 2 bases not matched to a gene. Primers for the PCR totalled 60 Vbeta and 13 Jbeta. Sequencing was performed with immunoSEQ multiplex PCR; in TCRdb, only in-frame clones are kept and a portion is missing. Of 160,000 or so clones listed, roughly 78% are singletons. This sequence was found in a woman aged 35 to 49 in good health and CMV-seronegative. Sequenced sample: PBMCs. The V call is TRBV4-1, the J call TRBJ2-7; TRBD2 aligns across 15 bases. The CDR3 DNA reads as TGCGCCAGCAGCCAAGGGACTAGCGGGGGGGCTTACGAGCAGTACTTC. Translation gives CASSQGTSGGAYEQYF.